This is a list of T cell receptor beta chains from one sample in a study of post-analysis software for immune sequencing data. TCRdb reprocessed the PCR reads via MiXCR and lists one record per CDR3 protein. The sample shows about 540,000 distinct CDR3 sequences, around a third of them seen only once. The sequencing input was blood. The source of these receptors is a girl between 2 and 17 years old with multiple sclerosis. Both conserved end residues are part of each CDR3. D genes are given only for firm matches. Rows give clone size only sometimes, using once, few, many, or a class for an expanded clone.

abundance,j_gene,d_gene,v_gene,CDR3nt,CDR3aa
once,TRBJ2-1,.,TRBV24-1,TGTGCCACCAGTGCTTCCCTGAACCTCTACAATGAGCAGGTCTTC,CATSASLNLYNEQVF
.,TRBJ1-2,.,TRBV20-1,TGCAGTGCTAAAGGGACCACGGACTTCTATGGCTACACCTTC,CSAKGTTDFYGYTF
many,TRBJ1-6,.,TRBV5-1,TGCGCCAGCAGCGGATTGACAGGTCCCTCCTATAATTCACCCCTCCACTTT,CASSGLTGPSYNSPLHF
.,TRBJ1-4,TRBD1,TRBV7-9,TGTGCCAGCAGCCCCCTCGGGGGACAGAGTGAAAAACTGTTTTTT,CASSPLGGQSEKLFF
few,TRBJ2-7,TRBD1,TRBV19,TGTGCCAGCAGTGTTCAGGGGGCCCCATCCTACGAGCAGTACTTC,CASSVQGAPSYEQYF
.,TRBJ1-1,.,TRBV3-1,TGTGCCAGCAGCCAAGGGGGGAACACTGAAGCTTTCTTT,CASSQGGNTEAFF
few,TRBJ2-3,TRBD2,TRBV12-3/TRBV12-4,TGTGCCAGCAGTTTAGCGGACGGCGGGGGGGCGTATTTT,CASSLADGGGAYF
.,TRBJ2-3,TRBD2,TRBV6-1,TGTGCCAGCAGTGAACCGGCAGCGGGGGTAGCAGATACGCAGTATTTT,CASSEPAAGVADTQYF
.,TRBJ1-1,.,TRBV15,TGTGCCACCAGCAGAGGAAGGTCAACGAACACTGAAGCTTTCTTT,CATSRGRSTNTEAFF
.,TRBJ2-3,TRBD2,TRBV29-1,TGCAGCACCGGGACTAGCGGGGGGGCCACAGATACGCAGTATTTT,CSTGTSGGATDTQYF
.,TRBJ1-5,.,TRBV5-1,TGCGCCAGCAGCCCCGGGACGGGGGCTGCGAATCAGCCCCAGCATTTT,CASSPGTGAANQPQHF
.,TRBJ2-5,.,TRBV3-1,TGTGCCAGCAGCCAAGAGTTCGGGAGAAAAGAGACCCAGTACTTC,CASSQEFGRKETQYF
.,TRBJ1-2,.,TRBV6-1,TGTGCCAGCAGTGATACAGAGGAGAGTTATGGCTACACCTTC,CASSDTEESYGYTF
.,TRBJ2-1,TRBD1,TRBV5-1,TGCGCCAGCAGCTTGGTTGGGACAGGGTTGAATGAGCAGTTCTTC,CASSLVGTGLNEQFF
few,TRBJ1-2,TRBD1,TRBV4-1,TGCGCCAGCAGCCAAGGAACGACAGGGCTAGGGGGCTACACCTTC,CASSQGTTGLGGYTF
few,TRBJ1-6,TRBD1,TRBV20-1,TGCAGTGCGAAGACAGGGGTCGGTTCACCCCTCCACTTT,CSAKTGVGSPLHF
.,TRBJ2-1,TRBD1,TRBV3-1,TGTGCCAGCAGCCAAGGGACAGGGACGAGTTCCTACAATGAGCAGTTCTTC,CASSQGTGTSSYNEQFF
.,TRBJ2-6,.,TRBV5-1,TGCGCCAGCAGCCCTTCCCCAGGGCGCCTCTCTGGGGCCAACGTCCTGACTTTC,CASSPSPGRLSGANVLTF
.,TRBJ2-7,.,TRBV9,TGTGCCAGCAGCCCCGAAGGGCGCGAGCAGTACTTC,CASSPEGREQYF
.,TRBJ1-1,.,TRBV6-6,TGTGCCAGCAGTTACGACAGATCGGTATATCTGGCTTTCTTT,CASSYDRSVYLAFF
.,TRBJ2-7,TRBD1,TRBV7-9,TGTGCCAGCAGCTCCCGACAGGGTTTCGACGAGCAGTACTTC,CASSSRQGFDEQYF
few,TRBJ2-7,TRBD2,TRBV9,TGTGCCAGCAGCACTGGACTAGCGTTAGTGGGGGAGCAGTACTTC,CASSTGLALVGEQYF
few,TRBJ2-1,.,TRBV10-2,TGCGCCAGCAGGACGGTAGGGGTGAGTGATGAGCAGTTCTTC,CASRTVGVSDEQFF
.,TRBJ2-5,TRBD2,TRBV20-1,TGCAGTGCTCCGGGGGGTAGACTAGGGGAGACCCAGTACTTC,CSAPGGRLGETQYF
few,TRBJ2-7,TRBD1,TRBV5-1,TGCGCCAGCAGCAGGACTTCGACAGGGGGAAGCTCCTACGAGCAGTACTTC,CASSRTSTGGSSYEQYF
.,TRBJ1-2,TRBD1,TRBV12-3/TRBV12-4,TGTGCCAGCAGTTCCCATCCAGGGGGCTATGGCTACACCTTC,CASSSHPGGYGYTF
.,TRBJ1-2,.,TRBV20-1,TGCAGCGCTCAGGGACTCTCTGGCTACACCTTC,CSAQGLSGYTF
.,TRBJ2-5,.,TRBV7-3,TGTGCCAGCAGCTTAAAGGGCGGTCTTCAAGAGACCCAGTACTTC,CASSLKGGLQETQYF
.,TRBJ2-1,.,TRBV7-2,TGTGCCAGCAGCCCCCTGGGTATGGGGATCTCCTACAATGAGCAGTTCTTC,CASSPLGMGISYNEQFF
.,TRBJ2-1,.,TRBV25-1,TGTGCCAGCAGCCCAGTCGGGGTGGTCCTGAGCTCCTACAATGAGCAGTTCTTC,CASSPVGVVLSSYNEQFF
.,TRBJ2-1,TRBD2,TRBV5-1,TGCGCCAGCAGCTTGCAGCGGGGCCACAATGAGCAGTTCTTC,CASSLQRGHNEQFF
few,TRBJ1-2,.,TRBV13,TGTGCCAGCAGCTTCGAAGGGGTAGGAGGCTACACCTTC,CASSFEGVGGYTF
few,TRBJ2-1,TRBD1,TRBV7-2,TGTGCCAGCAGCTTAGTGGGGACAGGGGACTACAATGAGCAGTTCTTC,CASSLVGTGDYNEQFF
.,TRBJ1-5,.,TRBV5-1,TGCGCCAGCAGCTTAACGGCGGCAGGACAGCCCCAGCATTTT,CASSLTAAGQPQHF
.,TRBJ2-2,.,TRBV6-8,TGTGCCAGCAGTTACTCGTTTCAGGTTAAGAACACCGGGGAGCTGTTTTTT,CASSYSFQVKNTGELFF
.,TRBJ2-1,.,TRBV5-4,TGTGCCAGCAGCTTGAGGAATCATCACAATGAGCAGTTCTTC,CASSLRNHHNEQFF
many,TRBJ2-3,.,TRBV3-1,TGTGCCAGCAGCCAAGCGGTTGGGGATACGCAGTATTTT,CASSQAVGDTQYF
.,TRBJ1-1,.,TRBV12-3/TRBV12-4,TGTGCCAGCAGTGTTGACAGAAACACTGAAGCTTTCTTT,CASSVDRNTEAFF
once,TRBJ2-5,.,TRBV28,TGTGCCAGCAGCACAGGTTTTGGGCTACAAGAGACCCAGTACTTC,CASSTGFGLQETQYF
few,TRBJ1-6,TRBD1,TRBV6-6,TGTGCCAGCAGCGCCGGGACAGGGAGTAATTCACCCCTCCACTTT,CASSAGTGSNSPLHF
many,TRBJ1-1,.,TRBV7-3,TGTGCCAGCAGCTTAATGGGGAGGGGGAACACTGAAGCTTTCTTT,CASSLMGRGNTEAFF
.,TRBJ2-5,.,TRBV5-1,TGCGCCAGCAGCGCGACCCCTAGATACCAAGAGACCCAGTACTTC,CASSATPRYQETQYF
once,TRBJ1-2,.,TRBV15,TGTGCCACCACCTCGGGGAACTATGGCTACACCTTC,CATTSGNYGYTF
.,TRBJ2-7,.,TRBV3-1,TGTGCCAGCAGCCAAGAGACCCTCCACGAGCAGTACTTC,CASSQETLHEQYF
few,TRBJ2-3,TRBD2,TRBV10-3,TGTGCCATCAGTGAACTAGCGGGGGGGGGAGATACGCAGTATTTT,CAISELAGGGDTQYF
many,TRBJ2-1,.,TRBV6-5,TGTGCCAGCAGTTCGGGTGGGGATGAGCAGTTCTTC,CASSSGGDEQFF
few,TRBJ1-1,TRBD1,TRBV6-6,TGTGCCAGCAGTTACGGGACAGGAGTTTTGAACGCTTTCTTT,CASSYGTGVLNAFF
few,TRBJ2-4,TRBD1,TRBV3-1,TGTGCCAGCAGCCCGCGTGGGCAGGGGGTAGGGATTCAGTACTTC,CASSPRGQGVGIQYF
.,TRBJ1-2,.,TRBV12-3/TRBV12-4,TGTGCCAGCAGTTCCCCTGCTAACTATGGCTACACCTTC,CASSSPANYGYTF
.,TRBJ2-7,.,TRBV27,TGTGCCAGCACCCTAATTAGGGGCCCCAGCTCCTACGAGCAGTACTTC,CASTLIRGPSSYEQYF